Presented here are 17 T cell receptor beta chains from one specimen sequenced in a study of blood T cell repertoires in COVID-19. Measured with immunoSEQ multiplex PCR; TCRdb has only the in-frame clones, and not every one. The data show around 160,000 clones, with almost 85% seen just once and roughly 15% held by the top ten. Sequencing was performed on peripheral blood. The receptors were gathered from a human donor with acute or convalescent COVID-19. The donor label of this sample is uncertain.

The chain has TRBV18 and TRBJ2-5; D perhaps matches TRBD1 (6 bases). Trimming removed 3 bases from V and 2 bases from J, with 13 bases in between. This CDR3 has 15 amino acids. Per the germline V gene, CDR1 is KGHSH and CDR2 is LQKENI. The CDR3 DNA reads TGTGCCAGCTCACCCGCGACAGGAGTTCAAGAGACCCAGTACTTC. Protein: CASSPATGVQETQYF.

This clone was seen more than once but under ten times. The chain combines TRBV7-9 with TRBJ1-5; 9 bases are shared with TRBD1. This CDR3 region has 14 residues. Germline CDR1 SEHNR, CDR2 FQNEAQ (reference sequence). With V trimmed by 5 bases and J by 6 bases, 5 bases remained unmatched. Here the CDR3 DNA reads TGTGCCAGCAGCCCCGACAGGGGGACTCAGCCCCAGCATTTT. This gives the protein CASSPDRGTQPQHF. The variable domain in full, with the rest retrieved from reference TRBV7-9 and TRBJ1-5, is DTGVSQNPRHKITKRGQNVTFRCDPISEHNRLYWYRQTLGQGPEFLTYFQNEAQLEKSRLLSDRFSAERPKGSFSTLEIQRTEQGDSAMYLCASSPDRGTQPQHFGDGTRLSIL.

V usage is TRBV5-4 and J usage is TRBJ1-1; 7 bases match TRBD1. The CDR3 is 14 residues long. Germline loops: CDR1 SGHNT, CDR2 YYREEE (reference sequence). V lost 3 bases to trimming and J lost 6 bases; unmatched junction nucleotides: 8. The CDR3 sequence: CASSSYDRDPEAFF. In DNA form, the CDR3 reads TGTGCCAGCAGCTCGTACGACAGGGATCCTGAAGCTTTCTTT.

The chain couples TRBV5-5 to TRBJ1-2; D unclear. V lost 0 bases to trimming and J lost 0 bases, with 9 bases between them. The CDR3 spans 15 residues. CDR1 and CDR2 (germline): SGHKS, YYEKEE (reference sequence). The CDR3 sequence: CASSLVYSSNYGYTF. In nucleotides, the CDR3 is TGTGCCAGCAGCTTGGTCTACTCTTCTAACTATGGCTACACCTTC.

The chain links TRBV27 to TRBJ1-5, with 8 positions matching TRBD1. Germline loops: CDR1 MNHEY, CDR2 SMNVEV (reference sequence). The CDR3 loop spans 16 amino acids. Germline trimming cut 5 bases from V and 3 bases from J; bases unmatched to any gene: 9. CDR3 in amino acids: CASSQTTGALNQPQHF. The CDR3 DNA reads as TGTGCCAGCAGTCAGACGACAGGGGCCCTCAATCAGCCCCAGCATTTT.

V gene TRBV2 combines with J gene TRBJ1-3, with 10 bases identical to TRBD1. This CDR3 has 17 residues. Germline V CDR1 and CDR2: SNHLY, FYNNEI. J lost 0 bases, V lost 5 bases, and 7 bases had no gene match. The CDR3 region is CASSRTGGEISGNTIYF. CDR3 coding DNA: TGTGCCAGCAGTCGGACAGGGGGTGAAATCTCTGGAAACACCATATATTTT.

The gene calls are TRBV27 and TRBJ1-4; D is unresolved. V was shortened by 3 bases and J by 3 bases, with 14 bases between the two germline ends. The germline CDR1 and CDR2 sequences are MNHEY and SMNVEV (reference sequence). CDR3 length: 16 amino acids. The CDR3 coding sequence is TGTGCCAGCAGTTTCCAGTTTGTGCGGTCTAATGAAAAACTGTTTTTT. The encoded protein is CASSFQFVRSNEKLFF.

The chain links TRBV6-5 to TRBJ1-2, with a weak D call TRBD1 (5 bases). The CDR3 contains 13 residues. The germline V and J ends were trimmed by 2 bases and 6 bases, with 10 bases remaining between them. Per the germline V gene, CDR1 is MNHEY and CDR2 is SVGAGI. CDR3: CASSYAGIHGYTF. CDR3 DNA sequence: TGTGCCAGCAGTTACGCAGGGATCCATGGCTACACCTTC.

CDR3 in amino acids: CASSSGQQNTGELFF. CDR3 coding DNA: TGTGCCAGCAGTTCCGGACAGCAGAACACCGGGGAGCTGTTTTTT. V is TRBV6-2 or TRBV6-3 and J is TRBJ2-2; D possibly corresponds to TRBD1 (6 bases). The germline V and J ends were trimmed by 4 bases and 1 base, with 10 bases remaining between them. CDR1 and CDR2 (germline): MNHEY, SVGEGT. The CDR3 is 15 amino acids.

The rearrangement links TRBV4-3 to TRBJ2-7; 7 bases are a match to TRBD2. CDR1 is LGHNA and CDR2 is YSLEER in the germline V gene. CDR3 size: 15 residues. The trim removed 0 bases at V and 1 base at J, leaving 3 bases unmatched. CDR3 in DNA: TGCGCCAGCAGCCAAGATACGGGGGGATCCTACGAGCAGTACTTC. Its protein product is CASSQDTGGSYEQYF.

CDR3 protein: CASSPGQPWTNEKLFF. The CDR3 DNA reads TGCGCCAGCAGCCCGGGACAACCGTGGACTAATGAAAAACTGTTTTTT. This chain joins TRBV4-1 and TRBJ1-4; tentative D call: TRBD1 (6 bases). The CDR3 is 16 amino acids. Looked up from germline, CDR1 is MGHRA and CDR2 is YSYEKL. Trimming pared 4 bases from V and 2 bases from J, leaving 14 bases between.

The V call is TRBV4-1, the J call TRBJ1-1; 7 bases are a match to TRBD1. The CDR3 loop spans 16 amino acids. V lost 5 bases to trimming and J lost 1 base; unmatched junction nucleotides: 10. The germline gives CDR1 MGHRA, CDR2 YSYEKL. The CDR3 nucleotides read TGCGCCAGCAGCTGGCGATGGGGACAGCCGAACACTGAAGCTTTCTTT. Translation gives CASSWRWGQPNTEAFF.

The chain carries TRBV7-2 and TRBJ2-1, with D perhaps matching TRBD2 (7 bases). Trimming shortened V by 5 bases and J by 9 bases, and 17 bases separated the two germline ends. The CDR3 extends over 14 amino acids. CDR1 and CDR2 from the germline V gene are SGHTA and FQGNSA. This CDR3 is CASSGGAQWGEQFF. The CDR3 DNA is TGTGCCAGCAGCGGGGGGGCACAGTGGGGTGAGCAGTTCTTC.

This chain connects TRBV5-3 to TRBJ2-6, with D perhaps matching TRBD1 (6 bases). TRBV5-3 is classed as an ORF, of uncertain function. The CDR3 spans 18 residues. V lost 0 bases and J lost 0, with 13 bases in between. The CDR3 nucleotides read TGTGCCAGAAGCTTGGTTCCGGGACAAGCCTCTGGGGCCAACGTCCTGACTTTC. This codes for CARSLVPGQASGANVLTF.

There are a few counts of this clone. The V call is TRBV7-2, the J call TRBJ1-3, with 7 positions matching TRBD1. J lost 0 bases, V lost 4 bases, and 3 bases had no gene match. Germline CDR1 and CDR2: SGHTA and FQGNSA. The CDR3 covers 15 residues. CDR3 sequence: CASSSRQGSGNTIYF. The CDR3 bases are TGTGCCAGCAGCTCCCGACAGGGCTCTGGAAACACCATATATTTT.

The rearrangement uses TRBV5-1 and TRBJ2-3, with TRBD1 matching over 7 bases. Per the germline V gene, CDR1 is SGHRS and CDR2 is YFSETQ. V lost 4 bases and J lost 2; bases outside the gene matches: 7. There are 15 residues in the CDR3. The CDR3 DNA sequence: TGCGCCAGCAGCAGCTCGACAGGGAACACAGATACGCAGTATTTT. It is translated as CASSSSTGNTDTQYF.

V and J are TRBV5-1 and TRBJ2-5, with TRBD1 matching 9 bases. In germline, CDR1 is SGHRS, CDR2 YFSETQ. CDR3 size: 15 residues. The junction had 8 bases not matched to a gene; V was cut back by 3 bases and J by 5 bases. CDR3 in DNA: TGCGCCAGCAGCTGGGAGGGACAGGGTGTCGAGACCCAGTACTTC. It translates to CASSWEGQGVETQYF. The variable domain in full, with the rest retrieved from reference TRBV5-1 and TRBJ2-5, is KAGVTQTPRYLIKTRGQQVTLSCSPISGHRSVSWYQQTPGQGLQFLFEYFSETQRNKGNFPGRFSGRQFSNSRSEMNVSTLELGDSALYLCASSWEGQGVETQYFGPGTRLLVL.